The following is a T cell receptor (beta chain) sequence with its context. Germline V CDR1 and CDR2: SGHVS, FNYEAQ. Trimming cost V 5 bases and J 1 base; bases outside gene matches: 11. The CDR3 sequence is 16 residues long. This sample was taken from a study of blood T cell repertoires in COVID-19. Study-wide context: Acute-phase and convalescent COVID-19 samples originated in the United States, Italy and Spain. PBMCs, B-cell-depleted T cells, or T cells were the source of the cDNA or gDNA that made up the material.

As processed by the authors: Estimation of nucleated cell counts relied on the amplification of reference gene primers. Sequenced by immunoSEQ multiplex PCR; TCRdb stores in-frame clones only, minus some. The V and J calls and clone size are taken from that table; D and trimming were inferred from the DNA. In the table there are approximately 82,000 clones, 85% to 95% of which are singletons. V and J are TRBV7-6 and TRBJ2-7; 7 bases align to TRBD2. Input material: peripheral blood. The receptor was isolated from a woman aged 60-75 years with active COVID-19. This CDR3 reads CASSLRGRGYSYEQYF. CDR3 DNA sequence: TGTGCCAGCAGCCTTAGAGGGCGGGGGTATTCCTACGAGCAGTACTTC. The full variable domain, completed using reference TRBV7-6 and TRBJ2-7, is GAGVSQSPRYKVTKRGQDVALRCDPISGHVSLYWYRQALGQGPEFLTYFNYEAQQDKSGLPNDRFSAERPEGSISTLTIQRTEQRDSAMYRCASSLRGRGYSYEQYFGPGTRLTVT.